Listed here is a single T cell receptor beta chain. This specimen belongs to a study of blood T cell repertoires in COVID-19. Study in general: The study drew acute and convalescent COVID-19 samples from the United States, Italy and Spain. PBMCs, B-cell-depleted T cells, or T cells provided the cDNA or gDNA that made up the material.

Seattle-derived patients entered the study during active infection and were followed longitudinally. In the study's own analysis: How many nucleated cells were present was estimated from reference gene primer amplification. Libraries were prepared by immunoSEQ multiplex PCR; TCRdb keeps only in-frame clonotypes and omits some of them. V and J calls and clone size come straight from that table; D and trimming were deduced from the DNA. In the table there are 300,000 to 350,000 clones, 90% of which are singletons. Trimming at V came to 5 bases and at J to 5 bases, leaving 6 bases not matched to a gene. Per the germline V gene, CDR1 is WNHNN and CDR2 is SYGVQD (reference sequence). CDR3 size: 15 residues.

This sequence was found in a woman under 40 with COVID-19, enrolled during active disease. The chain couples TRBV10-1 to TRBJ2-1; 10 bases match TRBD2. Sample: peripheral blood. The CDR3 region is CASSPAGGPHNEQFF. CDR3 sequence (DNA): TGCGCCAGCAGTCCAGCGGGAGGGCCCCACAATGAGCAGTTCTTC.